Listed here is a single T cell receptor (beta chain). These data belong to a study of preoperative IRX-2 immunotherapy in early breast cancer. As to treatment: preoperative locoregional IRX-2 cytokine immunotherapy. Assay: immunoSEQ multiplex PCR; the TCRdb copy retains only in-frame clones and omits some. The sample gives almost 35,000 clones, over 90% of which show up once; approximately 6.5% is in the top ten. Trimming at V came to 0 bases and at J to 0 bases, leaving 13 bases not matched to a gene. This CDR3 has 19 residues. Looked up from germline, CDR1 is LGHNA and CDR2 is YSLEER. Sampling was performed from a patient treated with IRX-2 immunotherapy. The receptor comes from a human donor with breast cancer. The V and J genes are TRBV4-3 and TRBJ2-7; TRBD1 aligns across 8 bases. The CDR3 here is CASSQDWGQEPLLSYEQYF. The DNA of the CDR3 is TGCGCCAGCAGCCAAGATTGGGGACAGGAGCCCCTCCTCTCCTACGAGCAGTACTTC.